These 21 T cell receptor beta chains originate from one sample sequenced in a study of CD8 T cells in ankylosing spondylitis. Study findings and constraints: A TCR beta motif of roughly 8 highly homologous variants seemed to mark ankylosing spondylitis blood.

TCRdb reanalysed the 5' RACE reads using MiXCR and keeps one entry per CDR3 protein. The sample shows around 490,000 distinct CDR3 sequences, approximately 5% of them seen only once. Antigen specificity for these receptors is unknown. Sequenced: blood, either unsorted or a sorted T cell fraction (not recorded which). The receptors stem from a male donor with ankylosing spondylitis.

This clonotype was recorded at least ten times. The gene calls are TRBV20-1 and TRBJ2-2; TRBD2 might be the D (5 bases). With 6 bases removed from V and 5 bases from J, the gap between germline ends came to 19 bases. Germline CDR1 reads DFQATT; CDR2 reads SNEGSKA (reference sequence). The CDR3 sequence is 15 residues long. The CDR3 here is CSARIRGIITGELFF. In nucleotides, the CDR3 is TGCAGTGCCCGGATACGAGGGATTATAACCGGGGAGCTGTTTTTT.

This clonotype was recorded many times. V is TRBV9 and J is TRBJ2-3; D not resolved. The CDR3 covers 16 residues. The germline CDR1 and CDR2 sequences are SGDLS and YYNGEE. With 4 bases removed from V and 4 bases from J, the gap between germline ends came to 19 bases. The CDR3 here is CASSTYLEEEADTQYF. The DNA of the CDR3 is TGTGCCAGCAGCACTTACCTCGAGGAAGAGGCAGATACGCAGTATTTT.

CDR3 coding DNA: TGTGCCAGCAGCTACGGGGGAGGAGCGAACACCGGGGAGCTGTTTTTT. Translated: CASSYGGGANTGELFF. The V call is TRBV7-8, the J call TRBJ2-2, with D possibly being TRBD2 (6 bases). Germline V gene sequence: CDR1 SGHVS, CDR2 FQNEAQ. The CDR3 covers 16 residues. V was clipped by 4 bases and J by 0 bases, with 12 bases between them.

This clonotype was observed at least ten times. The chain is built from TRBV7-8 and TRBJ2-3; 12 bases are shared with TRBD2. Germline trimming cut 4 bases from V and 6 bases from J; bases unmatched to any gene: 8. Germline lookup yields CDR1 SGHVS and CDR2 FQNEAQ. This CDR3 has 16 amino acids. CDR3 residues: CASSSGLAGMRDTQYF. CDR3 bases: TGTGCCAGCAGCTCCGGACTAGCGGGAATGAGGGATACGCAGTATTTT.

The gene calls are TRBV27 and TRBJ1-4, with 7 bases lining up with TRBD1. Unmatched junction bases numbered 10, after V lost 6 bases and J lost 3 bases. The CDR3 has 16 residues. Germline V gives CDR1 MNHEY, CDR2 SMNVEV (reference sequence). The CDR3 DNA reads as TGTGCCAGCAGGAAGACAGGGAGGGCCCCTAATGAAAAACTGTTTTTT. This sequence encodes CASRKTGRAPNEKLFF.

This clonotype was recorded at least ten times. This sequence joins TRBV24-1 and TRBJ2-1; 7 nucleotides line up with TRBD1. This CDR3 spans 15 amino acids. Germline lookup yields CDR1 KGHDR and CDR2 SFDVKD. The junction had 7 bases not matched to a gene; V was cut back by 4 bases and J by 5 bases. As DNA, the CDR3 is TGTGCCACCAGTGAGACAGGGAGAATACACAATGAGCAGTTCTTC. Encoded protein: CATSETGRIHNEQFF.

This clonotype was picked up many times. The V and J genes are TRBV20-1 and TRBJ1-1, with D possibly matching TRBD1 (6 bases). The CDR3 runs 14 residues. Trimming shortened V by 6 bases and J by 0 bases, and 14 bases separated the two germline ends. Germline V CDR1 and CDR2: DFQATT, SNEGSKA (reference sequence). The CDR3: CSADIGQLNTEAFF. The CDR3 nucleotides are TGCAGTGCCGACATCGGACAGTTGAACACTGAAGCTTTCTTT.

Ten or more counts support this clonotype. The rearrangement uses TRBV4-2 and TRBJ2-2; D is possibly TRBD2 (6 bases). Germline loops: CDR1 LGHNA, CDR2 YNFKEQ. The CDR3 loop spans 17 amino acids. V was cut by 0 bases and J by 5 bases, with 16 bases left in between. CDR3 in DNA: TGTGCCAGCAGCCAAGATAGGGACTTCCTCGGGACCGGGGAGCTGTTTTTT. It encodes CASSQDRDFLGTGELFF.

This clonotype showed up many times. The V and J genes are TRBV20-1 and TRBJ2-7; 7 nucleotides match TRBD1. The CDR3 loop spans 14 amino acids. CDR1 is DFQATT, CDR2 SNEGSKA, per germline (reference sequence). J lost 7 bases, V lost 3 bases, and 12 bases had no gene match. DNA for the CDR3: TGCAGTGCTAGCCCCCGACAGGGATGGGAAGAGCAGTACTTC. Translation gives CSASPRQGWEEQYF.

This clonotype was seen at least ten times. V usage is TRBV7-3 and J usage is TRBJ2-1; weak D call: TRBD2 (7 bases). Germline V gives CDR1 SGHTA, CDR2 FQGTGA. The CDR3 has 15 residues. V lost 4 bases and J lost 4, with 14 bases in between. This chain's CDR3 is CASSSRGGLYNEQFF. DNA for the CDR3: TGTGCCAGCAGCTCAAGGGGGGGCCTATACAATGAGCAGTTCTTC.

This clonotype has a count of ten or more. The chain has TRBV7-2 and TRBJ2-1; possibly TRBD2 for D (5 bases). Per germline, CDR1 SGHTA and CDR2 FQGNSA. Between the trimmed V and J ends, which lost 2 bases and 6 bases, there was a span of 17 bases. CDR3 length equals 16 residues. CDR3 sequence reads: CASSLSRRAGTNEQFF. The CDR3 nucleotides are TGTGCCAGCAGCTTATCCCGTCGTGCGGGTACCAATGAGCAGTTCTTC.

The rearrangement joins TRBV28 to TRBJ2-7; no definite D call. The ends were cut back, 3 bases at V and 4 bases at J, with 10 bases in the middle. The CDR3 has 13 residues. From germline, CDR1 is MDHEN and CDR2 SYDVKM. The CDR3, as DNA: TGTGCCAGCAGTTTGGAGAGTCAGTACGAGCAGTACTTC. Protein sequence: CASSLESQYEQYF.

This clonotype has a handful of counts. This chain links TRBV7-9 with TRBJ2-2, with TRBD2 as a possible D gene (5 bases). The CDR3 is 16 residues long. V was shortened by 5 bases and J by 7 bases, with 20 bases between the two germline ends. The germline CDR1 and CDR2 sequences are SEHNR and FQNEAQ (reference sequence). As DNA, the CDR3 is TGTGCCAGCAGCCCCCCGCCTGGGAGAGGCAACGGGGAGCTGTTTTTT. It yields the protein CASSPPPGRGNGELFF.

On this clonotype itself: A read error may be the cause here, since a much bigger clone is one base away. Here the CDR3 DNA reads TGCAGTGCTGGGGGGAGGGGGGCGGCTACCTACGAGCAGTACTTC. It translates to CSAGGRGAATYEQYF. This chain connects TRBV20-1 to TRBJ2-7; D possibly corresponds to TRBD2 (7 bases). This CDR3 has 15 amino acids. Per the germline V gene, CDR1 is DFQATT and CDR2 is SNEGSKA (reference sequence). V lost 5 bases, J lost 2 bases, and 19 bases lay in between.

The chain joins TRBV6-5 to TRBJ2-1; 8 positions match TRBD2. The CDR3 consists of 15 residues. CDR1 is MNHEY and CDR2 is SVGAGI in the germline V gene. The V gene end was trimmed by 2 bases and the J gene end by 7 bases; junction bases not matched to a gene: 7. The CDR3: CASSYGLAGRNEQFF. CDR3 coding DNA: TGTGCCAGCAGTTACGGGCTAGCGGGTCGTAATGAGCAGTTCTTC.

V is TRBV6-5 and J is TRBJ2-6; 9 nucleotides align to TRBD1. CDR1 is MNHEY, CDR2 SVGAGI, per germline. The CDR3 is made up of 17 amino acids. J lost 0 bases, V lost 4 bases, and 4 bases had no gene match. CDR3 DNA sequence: TGTGCCAGCAGTTGGGACAGGGTGCGCTCTGGGGCCAACGTCCTGACTTTC. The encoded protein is CASSWDRVRSGANVLTF.

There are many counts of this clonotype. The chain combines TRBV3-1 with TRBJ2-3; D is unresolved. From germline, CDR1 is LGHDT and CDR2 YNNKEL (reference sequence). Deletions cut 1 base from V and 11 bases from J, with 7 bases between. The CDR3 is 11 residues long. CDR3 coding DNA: TGTGCCAGCAGCCAAGTTGAGGTGCAGTATTTT. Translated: CASSQVEVQYF.

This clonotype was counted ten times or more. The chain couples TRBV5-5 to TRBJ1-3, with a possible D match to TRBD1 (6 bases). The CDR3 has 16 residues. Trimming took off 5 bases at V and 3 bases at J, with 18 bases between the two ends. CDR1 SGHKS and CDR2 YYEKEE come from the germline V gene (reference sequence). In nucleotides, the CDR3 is TGTGCCAGCAGTTTCGGACCGCGGACAGATGGAAACACCATATATTTT. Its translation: CASSFGPRTDGNTIYF.

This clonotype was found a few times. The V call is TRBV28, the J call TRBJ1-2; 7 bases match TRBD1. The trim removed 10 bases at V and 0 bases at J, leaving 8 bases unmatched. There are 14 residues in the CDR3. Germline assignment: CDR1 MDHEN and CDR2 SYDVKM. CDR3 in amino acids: CATMGQRANYGYTF. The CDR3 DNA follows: TGTGCCACCATGGGACAGCGAGCTAACTATGGCTACACCTTC.

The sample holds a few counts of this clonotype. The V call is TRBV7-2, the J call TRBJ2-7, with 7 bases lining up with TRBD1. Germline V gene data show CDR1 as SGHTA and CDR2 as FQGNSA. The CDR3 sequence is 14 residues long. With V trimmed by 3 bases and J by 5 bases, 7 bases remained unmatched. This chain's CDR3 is CASSFQGQSHEQYF. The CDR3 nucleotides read TGTGCCAGCAGCTTCCAGGGACAGAGCCACGAGCAGTACTTC.

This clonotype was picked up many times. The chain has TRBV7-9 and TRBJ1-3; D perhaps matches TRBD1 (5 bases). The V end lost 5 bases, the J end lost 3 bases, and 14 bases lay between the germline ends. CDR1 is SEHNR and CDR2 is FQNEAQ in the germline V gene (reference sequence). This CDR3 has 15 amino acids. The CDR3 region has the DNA TGTGCCAGCAGCGCCAGGACACCTCATGGAAACACCATATATTTT. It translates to CASSARTPHGNTIYF.